These 23 T cell receptor beta chains were sequenced from one sample in a study of cytomegalovirus exposure and HLA in healthy donors. PCR used 60 Vbeta primers and 13 Jbeta primers. Using immunoSEQ multiplex PCR, the repertoire was profiled, and TCRdb retains in-frame clones only, with some absent. The table lists some 90,000 clones, roughly 79% of them singletons. Sequencing input: PBMCs. The receptor set was obtained from a man aged 25-45 years in good health and CMV-seronegative.

On this clone itself: The sample holds other DNA sequences that translate to the same CDR3. This chain uses TRBV5-1 with TRBJ2-1; TRBD1 matches at 7 bases. Germline V lookup: CDR1 SGHRS, CDR2 YFSETQ. CDR3 length: 14 amino acids. V lost 0 bases to trimming and J lost 3 bases; unmatched junction nucleotides: 0. DNA for the CDR3: TGCGCCAGCAGCTTGGGGGACAGCTACAATGAGCAGTTCTTC. This encodes CASSLGDSYNEQFF.

The chain uses TRBV19 and TRBJ1-5, with D hard to call. The germline V gene has CDR1 LNHDA and CDR2 SQIVND (reference sequence). The CDR3 has 12 amino acids. V dropped 6 bases and J dropped 4 bases, with 7 bases sitting between them. DNA for the CDR3: TGTGCCAGTAGCCGAGGGAATCAGCCCCAGCATTTT. Protein product: CASSRGNQPQHF.

This chain uses TRBV9 with TRBJ2-1, with 12 bases fitting TRBD2. CDR3 length: 16 residues. V dropped 2 bases and J dropped 3; count of bases not matched to a gene: 3. Germline V gene data show CDR1 as SGDLS and CDR2 as YYNGEE. The CDR3 DNA reads TGTGCCAGCAGCGTTCTAGCGGGAGGGGGCTACAATGAGCAGTTCTTC. It codes for CASSVLAGGGYNEQFF.

The genes are TRBV2 and TRBJ1-2; possibly TRBD1 for D (5 bases). V lost 6 bases and J lost 2, with 7 bases in between. CDR1 SNHLY and CDR2 FYNNEI come from the germline V gene. The CDR3 consists of 12 residues. CDR3 region: CASRDNNYGYTF. In DNA, the CDR3 is TGTGCCAGCAGGGACAACAACTATGGCTACACCTTC.

The gene calls are TRBV7-6 and TRBJ2-5, with D possibly TRBD2 on 5 matching bases. V was pared by 5 bases and J by 5 bases, with 6 bases between. The CDR3 extends over 11 amino acids. Germline V lookup: CDR1 SGHVS, CDR2 FNYEAQ. CDR3 sequence reads: CASSTGETQYF. In DNA, the CDR3 is TGTGCCAGCAGCACGGGGGAGACCCAGTACTTC.

V is TRBV9 and J is TRBJ2-3; the D is unclear. The V gene lost 0 bases and the J gene lost 0 bases, with 5 bases spanning the gap. Germline V gene lookup returns CDR1 SGDLS and CDR2 YYNGEE. The CDR3 spans 14 residues. Here the CDR3 DNA reads TGTGCCAGCAGCGTAGACTCTAGCACAGATACGCAGTATTTT. Its translation is CASSVDSSTDTQYF.

This clone was seen more than once but under ten times. The chain is built from TRBV5-6 and TRBJ1-4; 8 nucleotides line up with TRBD1. CDR3 size: 14 residues. After removal of 3 bases from V and 6 bases from J, the junction contained 4 bases not matched to a gene. The germline V gene encodes CDR1 SGHDT and CDR2 YYEEEE. DNA of the CDR3: TGTGCCAGCAGCTCGACAGGGGTCGATGAAAAACTGTTTTTT. This encodes CASSSTGVDEKLFF.

The CDR3 DNA is TGCGCCAGCAGCTTGGAGCCTAGCGGGGCTGCCACCGGGGAGCTGTTTTTT. Translated, it gives CASSLEPSGAATGELFF. The chain combines TRBV5-1 with TRBJ2-2; 9 bases are a match to TRBD2. From germline, CDR1 is SGHRS and CDR2 YFSETQ. The CDR3 consists of 17 residues. After removal of 0 bases from V and 4 bases from J, the junction contained 7 bases not matched to a gene.

The chain couples TRBV27 to TRBJ1-2, with TRBD1 matching over 8 bases. V was pared by 5 bases and J by 7 bases, with 6 bases of the junction left unmatched. Germline CDR1 reads MNHEY; CDR2 reads SMNVEV (reference sequence). This CDR3 spans 13 amino acids. The CDR3 loop is CASSKTTGGGYTF. DNA of the CDR3: TGTGCCAGCAGTAAAACCACAGGGGGTGGCTACACCTTC.

This chain connects TRBV5-8 to TRBJ1-5, with 9 bases lining up with TRBD1. Looked up from germline, CDR1 is SGHTS and CDR2 is YDEGEE. With V trimmed by 2 bases and J by 7 bases, 4 bases remained unmatched. This CDR3 is built from 14 residues. Written as DNA, the CDR3 is TGTGCCAGCAGCTTACAGGGGGCGGGACAGCCCCAGCATTTT. Residues: CASSLQGAGQPQHF. The variable domain in full, completed from reference TRBV5-8 and TRBJ1-5, reads EAGVTQSPTHLIKTRGQQATLRCSPISGHTSVYWYQQALGLGLQFLLWYDEGEERNRGNFPPRFSGRQFPNYSSELNVNALELEDSALYLCASSLQGAGQPQHFGDGTRLSIL.

This clone was counted a few times. This chain uses TRBV6-5 with TRBJ2-7; tentatively, D is TRBD1 (6 bases). Deletions cut 2 bases from V and 2 bases from J, with 13 bases between. CDR3 length: 15 residues. The germline CDR1 and CDR2 sequences are MNHEY and SVGAGI. CDR3 DNA sequence: TGTGCCAGCAGTTACAAGGAGACAGGTCCCTACGAGCAGTACTTC. Translated: CASSYKETGPYEQYF.

The rearrangement links TRBV5-4 to TRBJ2-3; tentatively, D is TRBD2 (6 bases). The germline V gene encodes CDR1 SGHNT and CDR2 YYREEE (reference sequence). There are 15 residues in the CDR3. Trimming took 2 bases from V and 9 from J, leaving 19 bases between them. CDR3 region: CASSFRETLSLTQYF. The CDR3 coding sequence is TGTGCCAGCAGCTTTCGGGAGACCCTATCCCTAACGCAGTATTTT. Full variable domain (rest looked up from reference TRBV5-4 and TRBJ2-3): ETGVTQSPTHLIKTRGQQVTLRCSSQSGHNTVSWYQQALGQGPQFIFQYYREEENGRGNFPPRFSGLQFPNYSSELNVNALELDDSALYLCASSFRETLSLTQYFGPGTRLTVL.

The chain links TRBV10-3 to TRBJ1-6; D ambiguous. Trimming removed 3 bases at V and 0 bases at J, with 6 bases between. The CDR3 is made up of 15 amino acids. The V gene's germline CDR1 is ENHRY and CDR2 SYGVKD. This CDR3 reads CAISDRSSYNSPLHF. In DNA form, the CDR3 reads TGTGCCATCAGTGATCGGAGCTCCTATAATTCACCCCTCCACTTT.

The chain is built from TRBV14 and TRBJ2-1, with TRBD2 identical over 10 bases. The V and J ends lost 2 bases and 5 bases, in that order; junction bases with no gene match: 6. The CDR3 totals 16 residues. Germline lookup yields CDR1 SGHDN and CDR2 FVKESK. CDR3 sequence (DNA): TGTGCCAGCAGCCAATTTAGCGGGAGGACCCACAATGAGCAGTTCTTC. Residues: CASSQFSGRTHNEQFF.

This clone has just a few counts. The chain links TRBV9 to TRBJ1-1; 7 bases fit TRBD1. V gave up 5 bases and J gave up 6 bases; unmatched junction bases: 16. Germline V gene data show CDR1 as SGDLS and CDR2 as YYNGEE. The length of the CDR3 is 16 residues. This CDR3 reads CASSEAQGNIVAEAFF. DNA of the CDR3: TGTGCCAGCAGTGAAGCACAGGGGAACATTGTCGCTGAAGCTTTCTTT. Based on the CDR3 plus reference TRBV9 and TRBJ1-1, the full variable domain is DSGVTQTPKHLITATGQRVTLRCSPRSGDLSVYWYQQSLDQGLQFLIQYYNGEERAKGNILERFSAQQFPDLHSELNLSSLELGDSALYFCASSEAQGNIVAEAFFGQGTRLTVV.

This CDR3 is CASSVSRDRGYNEQFF. CDR3 in DNA: TGTGCCAGCAGCGTGTCCCGGGACAGGGGATACAATGAGCAGTTCTTC. The chain links TRBV9 to TRBJ2-1; 10 nucleotides match TRBD1. Trimming removed 2 bases from V and 4 bases from J; junction bases left unmatched: 6. Germline CDR1 reads SGDLS; CDR2 reads YYNGEE. The CDR3 sequence is 16 residues long. The full variable domain, rest sourced from reference TRBV9 and TRBJ2-1, is DSGVTQTPKHLITATGQRVTLRCSPRSGDLSVYWYQQSLDQGLQFLIQYYNGEERAKGNILERFSAQQFPDLHSELNLSSLELGDSALYFCASSVSRDRGYNEQFFGPGTRLTVL.

The chain is built from TRBV19 and TRBJ1-2, with D unclear. Looked up from germline, CDR1 is LNHDA and CDR2 is SQIVND (reference sequence). The CDR3 covers 15 residues. Trimming pared 3 bases from V and 4 bases from J, leaving 15 bases between. CDR3 DNA sequence: TGTGCCAGTAGTATGGTCCCCCGTCAGGCCTATGGCTACACCTTC. Translating it yields CASSMVPRQAYGYTF.

The chain employs TRBV10-2 and TRBJ1-1, with D possibly matching TRBD1 (5 bases). Per the germline V gene, CDR1 is WSHSY and CDR2 is SAAADI. The CDR3 covers 15 residues. Trimming pared 4 bases from V and 5 bases from J, leaving 17 bases between. The CDR3 nucleotides read TGCGCCAGCAGTGTTCCCCAGGGAAGGCGGACTGAAGCTTTCTTT. Amino acids: CASSVPQGRRTEAFF.

Written as DNA, the CDR3 is TGTGCCAGCAGCTTGGCCGACGCGGCCTACGAGCAGTACTTC. Amino acids: CASSLADAAYEQYF. The genes are TRBV5-4 and TRBJ2-7; D gene uncertain. Trimming pared 0 bases from V and 2 bases from J, leaving 9 bases between. The V gene's germline CDR1 is SGHNT and CDR2 YYREEE (reference sequence). This CDR3 is 14 amino acids long.

V usage is TRBV25-1 and J usage is TRBJ1-2, with 8 nucleotides matching TRBD1. V dropped 3 bases and J dropped 3; count of bases not matched to a gene: 3. CDR1 is MGHDK and CDR2 is SYGVNS in the germline V gene. This CDR3 has 14 residues. For the CDR3, the DNA is TGTGCCAGCAGTGATCCAGGGGGCTACTATGGCTACACCTTC. Encoded protein: CASSDPGGYYGYTF.

This clone was detected only a few times. The V and J genes are TRBV6-1 and TRBJ1-1; D is unclear. CDR3 length: 13 residues. The V gene's germline CDR1 is MNHNS and CDR2 SASEGT. V was clipped by 8 bases and J by 8 bases, with 18 bases between them. CDR3 nucleotides: TGTGCCAGCGAGACCAGAGGGCAGGCCGAAGCTTTCTTT. Its translation: CASETRGQAEAFF.

The rearrangement uses TRBV16 and TRBJ1-1; TRBD1 is a possible D gene (5 bases). The germline V gene encodes CDR1 KGHSY and CDR2 FQNENV. The CDR3 spans 14 residues. With 4 bases removed from V and 1 base from J, the gap between germline ends came to 10 bases. The CDR3 is CASSLGHSNTEAFF. CDR3 DNA sequence: TGTGCCAGCAGCCTCGGACATTCGAACACTGAAGCTTTCTTT.

The rearrangement joins TRBV11-3 to TRBJ1-1; TRBD1 matches 10 bases. Germline-derived CDR1 and CDR2 are SGHNT and YENEEA. V dropped 3 bases and J dropped 4; count of bases not matched to a gene: 2. The CDR3 covers 14 residues. The CDR3 region has the DNA TGTGCCAGCAGCTTCGACAGGGGGCGCACTGAAGCTTTCTTT. The encoded protein is CASSFDRGRTEAFF. Variable domain in full (rest from reference TRBV11-3 and TRBJ1-1): EAGVVQSPRYKIIEKKQPVAFWCNPISGHNTLYWYLQNLGQGPELLIRYENEEAVDDSQLPKDRFSAERLKGVDSTLKIQPAELGDSAVYLCASSFDRGRTEAFFGQGTRLTVV.